This T cell receptor (beta chain) was found in a study of blood T cell repertoires in COVID-19. Study overall: In each case, the material was cDNA or gDNA derived from T cells, B-cell-depleted T cells, or PBMCs.

The data were produced by immunoSEQ multiplex PCR, yet TCRdb's version contains in-frame clones alone and is incomplete. Of under 250,000 clones in the sample, more than 80% were seen once. Germline lookup yields CDR1 SGHAT and CDR2 FQDESV (reference sequence). This CDR3 has 15 residues. V was cut by 3 bases and J by 4 bases, with 14 bases left in between. The sample was peripheral blood. This receptor was obtained from a man between 25 and 39 years old with COVID-19, enrolled during active disease. The chain carries TRBV11-1 and TRBJ2-3; tentative D call: TRBD1 (6 bases). The CDR3 here is CASSFNRAVADTQYF. The CDR3 bases are TGTGCCAGCAGCTTTAACAGGGCTGTGGCAGATACGCAGTATTTT.